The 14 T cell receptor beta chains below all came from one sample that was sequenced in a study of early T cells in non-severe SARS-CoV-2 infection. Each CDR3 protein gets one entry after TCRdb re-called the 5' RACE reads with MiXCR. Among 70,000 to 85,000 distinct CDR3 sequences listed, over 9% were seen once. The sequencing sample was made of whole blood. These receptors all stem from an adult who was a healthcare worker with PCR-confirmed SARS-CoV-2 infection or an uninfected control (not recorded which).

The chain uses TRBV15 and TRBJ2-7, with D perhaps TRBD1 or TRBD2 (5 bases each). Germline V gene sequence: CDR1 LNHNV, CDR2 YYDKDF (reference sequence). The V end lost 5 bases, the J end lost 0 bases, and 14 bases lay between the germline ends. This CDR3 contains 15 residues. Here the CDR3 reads CATSEGRLPSYEQYF. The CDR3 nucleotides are TGTGCCACCAGCGAGGGGAGACTTCCCTCCTACGAGCAGTACTTC. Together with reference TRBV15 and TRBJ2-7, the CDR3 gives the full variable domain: DAMVIQNPRYQVTQFGKPVTLSCSQTLNHNVMYWYQQKSSQAPKLLFHYYDKDFNNEADTPDNFQSRRPNTSFCFLDIRSPGLGDTAMYLCATSEGRLPSYEQYFGPGTRLTVT.

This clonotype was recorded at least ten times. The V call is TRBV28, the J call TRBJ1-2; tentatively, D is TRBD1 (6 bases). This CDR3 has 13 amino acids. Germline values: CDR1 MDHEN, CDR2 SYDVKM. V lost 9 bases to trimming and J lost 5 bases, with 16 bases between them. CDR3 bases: TGTGCCAGTTCCCAGGGGAGTGGTTATGGCTACACCTTC. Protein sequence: CASSQGSGYGYTF.

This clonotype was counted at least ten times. The CDR3 loop is CASSLAHGNTEAFF. The CDR3 DNA is TGTGCCAGCAGCTTAGCCCATGGGAACACTGAAGCTTTCTTT. The V call is TRBV11-3, the J call TRBJ1-1; D is undetermined. This CDR3 has 14 amino acids. The V and J ends lost 1 base and 1 base respectively, with 7 bases between them. Per the germline V gene, CDR1 is SGHNT and CDR2 is YENEEA.

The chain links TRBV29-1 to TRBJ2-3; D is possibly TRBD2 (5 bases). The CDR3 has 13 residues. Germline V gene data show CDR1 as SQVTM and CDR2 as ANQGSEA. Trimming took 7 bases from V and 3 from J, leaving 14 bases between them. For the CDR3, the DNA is TGCAGCGGCGACGAGGGCGGTACAGATACGCAGTATTTT. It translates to CSGDEGGTDTQYF.

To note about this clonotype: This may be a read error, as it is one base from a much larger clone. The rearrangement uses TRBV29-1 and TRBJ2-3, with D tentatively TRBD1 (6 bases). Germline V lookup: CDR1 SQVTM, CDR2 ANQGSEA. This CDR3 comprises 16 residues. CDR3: CSVEDLRWDTTDTRYF. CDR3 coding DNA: TGCAGCGTTGAAGATCTTCGGTGGGACACCACAGATACGCGGTATTTT.

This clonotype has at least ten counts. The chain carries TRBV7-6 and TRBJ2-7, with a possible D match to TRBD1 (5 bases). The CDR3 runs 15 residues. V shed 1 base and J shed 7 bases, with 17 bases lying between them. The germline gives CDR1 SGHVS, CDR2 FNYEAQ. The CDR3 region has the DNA TGTGCCAGCAGCTTAGTACAGGCCCCGATGGGAGAGCAGTACTTC. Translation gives CASSLVQAPMGEQYF.

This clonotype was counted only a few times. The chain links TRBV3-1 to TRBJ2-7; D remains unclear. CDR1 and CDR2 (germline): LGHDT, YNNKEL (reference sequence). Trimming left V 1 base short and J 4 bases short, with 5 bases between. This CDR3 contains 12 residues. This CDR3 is CASSQAGYEQYF. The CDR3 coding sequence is TGTGCCAGCAGCCAAGCCGGGTACGAGCAGTACTTC.

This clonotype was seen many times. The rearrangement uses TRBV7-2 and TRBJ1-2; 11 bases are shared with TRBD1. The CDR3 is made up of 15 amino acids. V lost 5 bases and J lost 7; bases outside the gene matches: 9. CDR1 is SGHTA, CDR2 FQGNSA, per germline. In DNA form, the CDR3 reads TGTGCCAGCAGCGTCCCCGGGACAGGGGGGTCTGGCTACACCTTC. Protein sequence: CASSVPGTGGSGYTF.

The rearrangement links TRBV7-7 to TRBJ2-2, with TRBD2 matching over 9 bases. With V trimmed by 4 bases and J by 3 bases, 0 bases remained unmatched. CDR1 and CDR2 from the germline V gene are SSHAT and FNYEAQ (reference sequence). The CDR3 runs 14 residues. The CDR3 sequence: CASSSSGDTGELFF. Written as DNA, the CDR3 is TGTGCCAGCAGCTCTAGCGGGGACACCGGGGAGCTGTTTTTT.

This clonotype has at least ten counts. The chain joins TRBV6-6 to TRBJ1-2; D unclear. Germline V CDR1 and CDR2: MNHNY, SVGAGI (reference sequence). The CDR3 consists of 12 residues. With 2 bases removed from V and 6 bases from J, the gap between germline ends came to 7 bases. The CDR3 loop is CASSYNQDGYTF. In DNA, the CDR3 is TGTGCCAGCAGTTACAATCAGGATGGCTACACCTTC.

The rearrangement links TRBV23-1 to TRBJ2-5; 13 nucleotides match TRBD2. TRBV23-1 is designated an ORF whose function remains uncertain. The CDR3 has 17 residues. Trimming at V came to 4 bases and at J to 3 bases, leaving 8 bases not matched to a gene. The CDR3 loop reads CASSPRTSGSGEETQYF. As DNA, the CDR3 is TGCGCCAGCAGTCCCCGGACTAGCGGGAGTGGGGAAGAGACCCAGTACTTC.

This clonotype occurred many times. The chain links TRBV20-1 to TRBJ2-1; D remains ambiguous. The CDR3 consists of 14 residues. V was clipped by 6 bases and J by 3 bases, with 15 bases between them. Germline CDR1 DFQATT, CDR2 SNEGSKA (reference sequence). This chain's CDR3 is CSASPSRFYNEQFF. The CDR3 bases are TGCAGTGCCTCTCCCTCGCGGTTCTACAATGAGCAGTTCTTC.

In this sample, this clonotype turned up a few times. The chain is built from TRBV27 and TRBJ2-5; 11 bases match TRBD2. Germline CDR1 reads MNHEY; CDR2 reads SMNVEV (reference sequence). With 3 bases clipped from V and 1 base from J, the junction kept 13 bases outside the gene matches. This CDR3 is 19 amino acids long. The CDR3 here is CASSFKPPSTSGSQETQYF. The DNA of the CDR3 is TGTGCCAGCAGTTTTAAGCCACCTTCCACTAGCGGGAGCCAAGAGACCCAGTACTTC.

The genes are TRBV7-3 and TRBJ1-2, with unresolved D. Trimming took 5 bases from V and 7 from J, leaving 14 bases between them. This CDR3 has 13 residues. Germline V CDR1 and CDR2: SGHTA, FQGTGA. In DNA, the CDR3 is TGTGCCAGCAGCCGTGGTCGATCCTCTGGCTACACCTTC. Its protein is CASSRGRSSGYTF.